This T cell receptor beta chain is from a study of cytomegalovirus exposure and HLA in healthy donors. The PCR ran on 60 Vbeta and 13 Jbeta primers. Assay: immunoSEQ multiplex PCR; the TCRdb copy retains only in-frame clones and omits some. The profile shows 150,000 to 200,000 clones, approximately 72% of them singletons. CDR1 is SGHNT and CDR2 is YYREEE in the germline V gene (reference sequence). This CDR3 comprises 15 residues. After removal of 0 bases from V and 8 bases from J, the junction contained 4 bases not matched to a gene. This sequence was found in a human donor in good health. Sequenced: PBMCs. The chain is built from TRBV5-4 and TRBJ2-1; 11 bases are shared with TRBD2. The chain's CDR3 is CASSLVSGGADEQFF. CDR3 bases: TGTGCCAGCAGCTTGGTTAGCGGGGGGGCGGATGAGCAGTTCTTC.